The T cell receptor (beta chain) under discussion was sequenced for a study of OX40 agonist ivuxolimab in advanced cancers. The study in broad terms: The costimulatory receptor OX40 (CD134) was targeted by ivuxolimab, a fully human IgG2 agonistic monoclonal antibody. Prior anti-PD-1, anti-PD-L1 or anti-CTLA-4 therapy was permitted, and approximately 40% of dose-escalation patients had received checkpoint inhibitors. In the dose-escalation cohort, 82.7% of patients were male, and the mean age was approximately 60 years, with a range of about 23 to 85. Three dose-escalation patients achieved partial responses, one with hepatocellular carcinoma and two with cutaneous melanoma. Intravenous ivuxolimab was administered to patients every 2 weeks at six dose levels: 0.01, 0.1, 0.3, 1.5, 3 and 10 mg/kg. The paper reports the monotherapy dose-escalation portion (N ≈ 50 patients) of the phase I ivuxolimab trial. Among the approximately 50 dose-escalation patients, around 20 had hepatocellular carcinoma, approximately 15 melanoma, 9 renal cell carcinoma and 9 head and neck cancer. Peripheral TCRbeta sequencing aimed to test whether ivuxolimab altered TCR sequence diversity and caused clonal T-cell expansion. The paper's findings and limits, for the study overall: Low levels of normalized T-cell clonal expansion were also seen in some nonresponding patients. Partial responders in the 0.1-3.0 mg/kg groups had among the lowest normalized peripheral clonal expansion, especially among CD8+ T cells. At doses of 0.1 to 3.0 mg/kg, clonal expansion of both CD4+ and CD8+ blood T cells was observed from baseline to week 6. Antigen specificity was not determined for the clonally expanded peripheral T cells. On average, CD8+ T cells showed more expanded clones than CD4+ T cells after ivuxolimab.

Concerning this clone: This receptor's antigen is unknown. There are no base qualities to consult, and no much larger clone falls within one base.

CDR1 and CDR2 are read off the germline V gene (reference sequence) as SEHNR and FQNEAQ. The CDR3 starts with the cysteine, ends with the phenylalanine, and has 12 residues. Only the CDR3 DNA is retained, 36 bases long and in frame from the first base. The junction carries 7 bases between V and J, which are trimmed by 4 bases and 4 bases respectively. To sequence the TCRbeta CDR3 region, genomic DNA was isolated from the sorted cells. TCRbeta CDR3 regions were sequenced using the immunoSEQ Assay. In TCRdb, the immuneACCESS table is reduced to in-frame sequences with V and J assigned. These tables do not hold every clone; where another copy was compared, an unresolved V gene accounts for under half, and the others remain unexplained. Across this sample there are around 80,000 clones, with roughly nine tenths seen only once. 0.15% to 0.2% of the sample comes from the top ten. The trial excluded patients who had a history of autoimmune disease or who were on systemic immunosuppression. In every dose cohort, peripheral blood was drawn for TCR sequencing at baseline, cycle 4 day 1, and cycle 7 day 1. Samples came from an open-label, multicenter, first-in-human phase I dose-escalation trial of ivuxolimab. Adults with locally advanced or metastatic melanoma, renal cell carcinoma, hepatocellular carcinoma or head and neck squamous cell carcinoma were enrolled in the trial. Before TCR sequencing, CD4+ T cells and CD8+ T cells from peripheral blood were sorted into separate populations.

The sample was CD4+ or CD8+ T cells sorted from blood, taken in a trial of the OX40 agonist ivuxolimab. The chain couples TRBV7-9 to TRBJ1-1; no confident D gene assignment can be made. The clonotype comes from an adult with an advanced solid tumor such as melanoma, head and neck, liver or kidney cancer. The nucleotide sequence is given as TGTGCCAGCAGCTCATGGCCCACTGAAGCTTTCTTT. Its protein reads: CASSSWPTEAFF.